This is a list of T cell receptor beta chains from one sample in a study of OX40 agonist ivuxolimab in advanced cancers. The protocol was immunoSEQ multiplex PCR, while the TCRdb copy is restricted to in-frame clones and leaves out a portion. In the table there are 30,000 to 40,000 clones, roughly 87% of which are singletons. The sequenced sample was CD4+ or CD8+ T cells sorted from blood, obtained in a trial of the OX40 agonist ivuxolimab. The receptors here all came from an adult with an advanced solid tumor such as melanoma, head and neck, liver or kidney cancer. Each CDR3 is given with its conserved first and last residue. The order of the fields is clone size, V gene, J gene, D gene, CDR3 protein, CDR3 DNA. The D gene is left open where the match is weak. Size tells how often a clone was seen (once, few, many) or the class of an expanded clone, and some rows leave it out.

.	TRBV5-1	TRBJ2-1	.	CASSLARGHNEQFF	TGCGCCAGCAGCTTGGCCCGGGGTCACAATGAGCAGTTCTTC
.	TRBV7-3	TRBJ2-5	TRBD2	CASSLNNRGGAETQYF	TGTGCCAGCAGCTTAAATAACCGCGGGGGGGCGGAGACCCAGTACTTC
.	TRBV7-9	TRBJ2-3	.	CASIAGVTSTDTQYF	TGTGCCAGCATCGCCGGAGTGACTAGCACAGATACGCAGTATTTT
.	TRBV28	TRBJ2-1	TRBD2	CASRRPGTSVYNEQFF	TGTGCCAGCAGGCGTCCCGGGACTAGCGTGTACAATGAGCAGTTCTTC
.	TRBV14	TRBJ2-3	.	CASSQRVDTQYF	TGTGCCAGCAGCCAACGCGTGGATACGCAGTATTTT
.	TRBV7-2	TRBJ2-3	TRBD2	CASSTSTSGGAGTQYF	TGTGCCAGCAGCACATCGACTAGCGGGGGGGCCGGTACGCAGTATTTT
.	TRBV5-5	TRBJ1-3	.	CASSLGRGTGNTIYF	TGTGCCAGCAGCTTGGGGCGAGGAACTGGAAACACCATATATTTT
.	TRBV27	TRBJ2-7	TRBD1	CASSFLDRGKGYEQYF	TGTGCCAGCAGTTTTCTCGACAGGGGAAAGGGGTACGAGCAGTACTTC
.	TRBV19	TRBJ2-6	.	CASSVDRMGSGANVLTF	TGTGCCAGTAGTGTCGACAGGATGGGGTCTGGGGCCAACGTCCTGACTTTC
.	TRBV9	TRBJ2-1	TRBD2	CASSPGTSDYNEQFF	TGTGCCAGCAGCCCCGGGACTAGCGACTACAATGAGCAGTTCTTC
.	TRBV5-6	TRBJ2-2	TRBD2	CASSSGLANTGELFF	TGTGCCAGCAGCTCGGGACTAGCGAACACCGGGGAGCTGTTTTTT
.	TRBV6-5	TRBJ1-5	.	CASSYSIQGNQPQHF	TGTGCCAGCAGTTACTCTATCCAGGGTAATCAGCCCCAGCATTTT
.	TRBV7-6	TRBJ1-4	.	CASSLGAGLNHNEKLFF	TGTGCCAGCAGCTTAGGGGCAGGACTCAACCATAATGAAAAACTGTTTTTT
.	TRBV27	TRBJ1-1	TRBD1	CASSLTGGLSTTEAFF	TGTGCCAGCAGTTTGACAGGGGGACTGAGTACCACTGAAGCTTTCTTT
.	TRBV4-2	TRBJ1-4	.	CASSHPDGGRNEKLFF	TGTGCCAGCAGCCATCCAGACGGGGGCAGGAATGAAAAACTGTTTTTT
.	TRBV29-1	TRBJ1-2	.	CSVVGGTLYGYTF	TGCAGCGTTGTGGGAGGGACCCTGTATGGCTACACCTTC
.	TRBV27	TRBJ2-3	TRBD2	CASSYRLAGGPSTDTQYF	TGTGCCAGCAGTTACAGACTAGCGGGGGGTCCATCGACAGATACGCAGTATTTT
.	TRBV5-1	TRBJ2-7	.	CASSLHSRYEQYF	TGCGCCAGCAGCTTGCACAGCCGGTACGAGCAGTACTTC
.	TRBV5-1	TRBJ2-1	.	CASSFGGGNEQFF	TGCGCCAGCAGCTTCGGGGGTGGTAATGAGCAGTTCTTC
.	TRBV5-6	TRBJ1-2	.	CASSFDGANYGYTF	TGTGCCAGCAGCTTCGATGGAGCTAACTATGGCTACACCTTC
.	TRBV11-2	TRBJ2-1	.	CASSLTGPDEQFF	TGTGCCAGCAGCTTAACAGGGCCAGATGAGCAGTTCTTC
few	TRBV27	TRBJ2-7	.	CASRGISYEQYF	TGTGCCAGCAGGGGCATCTCCTACGAGCAGTACTTC
.	TRBV6-5	TRBJ2-3	.	CASRWTGLTDTQYF	TGTGCCAGCAGGTGGACGGGACTCACAGATACGCAGTATTTT
.	TRBV9	TRBJ2-6	.	CASSGGLGANVLTF	TGTGCCAGCAGCGGGGGGCTCGGGGCCAACGTCCTGACTTTC
.	TRBV29-1	TRBJ2-7	TRBD1	CSVPKTGTDYEQYF	TGCAGCGTCCCAAAGACAGGGACAGACTACGAGCAGTACTTC
.	TRBV5-1	TRBJ2-5	TRBD1	CASSLAQGVIKEQYF	TGCGCCAGCAGCTTAGCACAGGGGGTAATTAAGGAGCAGTACTTC
.	TRBV28	TRBJ1-1	.	CASIAPDRSGPEAFF	TGTGCCAGCATCGCTCCGGACCGGTCAGGGCCTGAAGCTTTCTTT
.	TRBV4-1	TRBJ1-4	.	CASSQEPDILGLFF	TGCGCCAGCAGCCAAGAACCAGACATTTTGGGACTGTTTTTT
.	TRBV30	TRBJ2-5	.	CAWSGETQYF	TGTGCCTGGAGTGGTGAGACCCAGTACTTC
.	TRBV27	TRBJ1-4	.	CASSLLGPTEKLFF	TGTGCCAGCAGTTTACTAGGTCCTACTGAAAAACTGTTTTTT
.	TRBV14	TRBJ2-2	.	CASSQVAPTFETGELFF	TGTGCCAGCAGCCAAGTGGCTCCGACGTTCGAGACCGGGGAGCTGTTTTTT
.	TRBV2	TRBJ2-7	.	CASTGGTSYEQYF	TGTGCCAGCACAGGGGGGACCTCCTACGAGCAGTACTTC
.	TRBV6-6	TRBJ1-2	.	CASSYGQPFYGYTF	TGTGCCAGCAGTTACGGACAGCCATTCTATGGCTACACCTTC
.	TRBV27	TRBJ2-1	.	CASSLWGGREQFF	TGTGCCAGCAGTTTATGGGGGGGCAGGGAGCAGTTCTTC
.	TRBV19	TRBJ2-7	.	CASTTGSEQYF	TGTGCCAGTACGACAGGCTCCGAGCAGTACTTC
.	TRBV15	TRBJ2-1	.	CATSRDLTGHEQFF	TGTGCCACCAGCAGAGATCTGACAGGCCATGAGCAGTTCTTC
.	TRBV5-1	TRBJ2-5	TRBD1	CASTHGTGELGETQYF	TGCGCCAGCACCCACGGGACAGGGGAACTGGGAGAGACCCAGTACTTC
.	TRBV5-1	TRBJ1-4	.	CASSFRATNEKLFF	TGCGCCAGCAGCTTCCGTGCAACTAATGAAAAACTGTTTTTT
.	TRBV6-4	TRBJ2-2	.	CASSASSGELFF	TGTGCCAGCAGCGCCTCTTCCGGGGAGCTGTTTTTT
.	TRBV7-9	TRBJ2-2	.	CASSLGGSGELFF	TGTGCCAGCAGCTTAGGGGGATCCGGGGAGCTGTTTTTT
.	TRBV5-1	TRBJ2-3	.	CASSLVAGTDTQYF	TGCGCCAGCAGCTTGGTTGCCGGCACAGATACGCAGTATTTT
few	TRBV20-1	TRBJ1-1	.	CSARDGGEAFF	TGCAGTGCTAGAGATGGGGGTGAAGCTTTCTTT